The T cell receptor beta chain under discussion was sequenced for a study of early stage breast cancer tumors. The wider study: Of roughly 17 invasive breast tumors, about a dozen were hormone receptor-positive, HER2-negative.

General study results and limits: In 14 of 16 patients, blood comparison separated tumor from normal breast. Compared with adjacent normal breast tissue, tumors showed roughly 2.5-fold greater T cell density and higher clonality.

The CDR3 has 18 residues. Germline CDR1 reads SGHTA; CDR2 reads FQGNSA. V was clipped by 5 bases and J by 1 base, with 23 bases between them. Turning to this clone: Its specificity is unknown.

Only in-frame clones appear in the TCRdb table, and some are missing; sequencing was by immunoSEQ multiplex PCR. The sample has 27,000 or so clones; around four fifths are singletons. The chain links TRBV7-2 to TRBJ1-1, with TRBD1 as a possible D gene (5 bases). This TCR came from a person aged 45-60 years with breast cancer. Sequencing was carried out using blood. CDR3 DNA sequence: TGTGCCAGCAGCGCCTTAGGCTGGACAACTCTGTCGAACACTGAAGCTTTCTTT. Translation gives CASSALGWTTLSNTEAFF.